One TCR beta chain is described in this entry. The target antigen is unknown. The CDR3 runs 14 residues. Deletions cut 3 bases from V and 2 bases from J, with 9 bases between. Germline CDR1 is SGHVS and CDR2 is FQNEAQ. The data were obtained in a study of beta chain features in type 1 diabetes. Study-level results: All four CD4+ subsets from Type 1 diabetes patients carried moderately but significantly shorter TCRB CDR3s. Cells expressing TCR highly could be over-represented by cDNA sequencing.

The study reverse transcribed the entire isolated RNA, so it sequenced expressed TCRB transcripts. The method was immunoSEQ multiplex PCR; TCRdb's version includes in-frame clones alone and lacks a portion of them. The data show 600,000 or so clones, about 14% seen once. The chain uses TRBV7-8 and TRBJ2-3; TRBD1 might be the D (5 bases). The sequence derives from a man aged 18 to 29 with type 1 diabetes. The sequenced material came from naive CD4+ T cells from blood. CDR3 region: CASSFRETTDTQYF. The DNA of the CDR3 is TGTGCCAGCAGCTTCAGGGAAACCACAGATACGCAGTATTTT.